This T cell receptor beta chain was sequenced during a study of technical replicates of blood from a few donors. This CDR3 has 16 amino acids. Germline CDR1 reads LGHNA; CDR2 reads YNFKEQ. J was trimmed by 7 bases and V by 4 bases; bases with no gene match: 10. This table comes from immunoSEQ multiplex PCR, and its TCRdb copy is limited to in-frame clones, with some not included. This table holds around 50,000 clones, 92% found once. The source is a human donor in good health. Some clones in this sample may be carry-over from other donors' samples. Sequences were obtained from PBMCs. J is TRBJ2-7 and V is TRBV4-2; 13 bases align to TRBD2. DNA for the CDR3: TGTGCCAGCAGCCGGTCACTAGCGGGAGGGCCTTGGGAGCAGTACTTC. Protein sequence: CASSRSLAGGPWEQYF.